This TCR beta chain stems from a study of blood T cell repertoires in COVID-19. Study-level information: Researchers got acute and convalescent COVID-19 samples from the United States, Italy and Spain.

Assay: immunoSEQ multiplex PCR; the TCRdb copy retains only in-frame clones and omits some. The data show 250,000 to 300,000 clones, approximately 90% seen once. This CDR3 is built from 15 residues. Germline-derived CDR1 and CDR2 are SEHNR and FQNEAQ (reference sequence). V shed 5 bases and J shed 6 bases, with 18 bases lying between them. The age range of participants was roughly 18 to 90 years, with residence in about two dozen US areas. Participant reports of clinical history set cohort assignment. This TCR was sampled from a woman aged 40 to 55 with acute COVID-19. Sequenced sample: PBMCs or T cells enriched from blood (not recorded which). This sequence joins TRBV7-9 and TRBJ2-3, with D possibly matching TRBD1 (6 bases). DNA of the CDR3: TGTGCCAGCAGCCTACTACAGGGACCGCGGGATACGCAGTATTTT. Its protein is CASSLLQGPRDTQYF.